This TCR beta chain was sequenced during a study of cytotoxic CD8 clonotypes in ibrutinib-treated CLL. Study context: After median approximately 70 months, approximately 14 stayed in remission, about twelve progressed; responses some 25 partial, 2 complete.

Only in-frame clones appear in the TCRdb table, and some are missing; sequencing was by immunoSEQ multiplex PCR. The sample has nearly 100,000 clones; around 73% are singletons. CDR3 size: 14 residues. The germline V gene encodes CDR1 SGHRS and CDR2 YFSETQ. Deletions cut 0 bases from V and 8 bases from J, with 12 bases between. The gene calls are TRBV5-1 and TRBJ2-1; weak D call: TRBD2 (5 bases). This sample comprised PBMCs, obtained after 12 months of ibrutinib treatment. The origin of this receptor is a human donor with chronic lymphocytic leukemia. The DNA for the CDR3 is TGCGCCAGCAGCTTGGGGGTTGGGAGCGATGAGCAGTTCTTC. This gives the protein CASSLGVGSDEQFF.